The next 14 T cell receptor beta chains were all read from a single sample in a study of blood T cell repertoires in COVID-19. The protocol was immunoSEQ multiplex PCR, while the TCRdb copy is restricted to in-frame clones and leaves out a portion. The data hold about 83,000 clones, with around 90% observed a single time. Sequenced: peripheral blood. Source of these receptors: a woman over 75 with active or convalescent COVID-19.

J is TRBJ1-2 and V is TRBV7-2; 7 positions match TRBD1. Trimming removed 5 bases from V and 8 bases from J; junction bases left unmatched: 17. Germline V lookup: CDR1 SGHTA, CDR2 FQGNSA. CDR3 length: 16 residues. The CDR3 bases are TGTGCCAGCAGCCCATCGCCGGGACAGTCTTCCTTGGGCTACACCTTC. Protein product: CASSPSPGQSSLGYTF.

The V and J genes are TRBV4-2 and TRBJ1-6, with 7 bases aligning to TRBD1. The germline V gene has CDR1 LGHNA and CDR2 YNFKEQ. V was clipped by 3 bases and J by 7 bases; unmatched bases: 6. The length of the CDR3 is 15 residues. CDR3 nucleotide sequence: TGTGCCAGCAGCCACGCCGGGACAGCAAATTCACCCCTCCACTTT. This gives the protein CASSHAGTANSPLHF.

V is TRBV4-2 and J is TRBJ1-2; the D gene is possibly TRBD1 (5 bases). Between the trimmed V and J ends, which lost 1 base and 3 bases, there was a span of 15 bases. CDR1 is LGHNA and CDR2 is YNFKEQ in the germline V gene. The CDR3 contains 16 residues. The CDR3 region has the DNA TGTGCCAGCAGCCAAGCGTGGGGGGTAGAAGACTATGGCTACACCTTC. Amino acid sequence: CASSQAWGVEDYGYTF.

The chain recombines TRBV5-4 with TRBJ2-2; maybe TRBD1 (5 bases). CDR3 length equals 15 residues. Trimming took off 1 base at V and 4 bases at J, with 11 bases between the two ends. CDR1 SGHNT and CDR2 YYREEE come from the germline V gene (reference sequence). The CDR3 DNA is TGTGCCAGCAGCTTGAGTCAGGGCGGCACCGGGGAGCTGTTTTTT. It yields the protein CASSLSQGGTGELFF.

This chain joins TRBV9 and TRBJ2-7; D is unclear. CDR1 and CDR2 (germline): SGDLS, YYNGEE. CDR3 length: 14 residues. Deletions cut 0 bases from V and 5 bases from J, with 12 bases between. Here the CDR3 DNA reads TGTGCCAGCAGCGTAGATGGCAAATCCCACGAGCAGTACTTC. This sequence encodes CASSVDGKSHEQYF. Full variable domain (missing parts from reference TRBV9 and TRBJ2-7): DSGVTQTPKHLITATGQRVTLRCSPRSGDLSVYWYQQSLDQGLQFLIQYYNGEERAKGNILERFSAQQFPDLHSELNLSSLELGDSALYFCASSVDGKSHEQYFGPGTRLTVT.

The chain carries TRBV27 and TRBJ1-2, with D perhaps matching TRBD1 (6 bases). CDR1 is MNHEY, CDR2 SMNVEV, per germline (reference sequence). This CDR3 has 12 amino acids. Deletions cut 5 bases from V and 7 bases from J, with 11 bases between. The CDR3 DNA reads TGTGCCAGCAGTCAACAGGGAGCTGGCTACACCTTC. Translation gives CASSQQGAGYTF.

V and J are TRBV30 and TRBJ1-1, with TRBD1 as a possible D gene (6 bases). V gave up 3 bases and J gave up 11 bases, with 22 bases separating them. The germline V gene encodes CDR1 GTSNPN and CDR2 SVGIG (reference sequence). This CDR3 spans 14 amino acids. CDR3: CAWRGQGTTTKAFF. The DNA of the CDR3 is TGTGCCTGGAGAGGTCAGGGGACAACTACAAAGGCTTTCTTT. Full variable domain (remainder filled in from reference TRBV30 and TRBJ1-1): SQTIHQWPATLVQPVGSPLSLECTVEGTSNPNLYWYRQAAGRGLQLLFYSVGIGQISSEVPQNLSASRPQDRQFILSSKKLLLSDSGFYLCAWRGQGTTTKAFFGQGTRLTVV.

The chain carries TRBV7-9 and TRBJ1-2, with TRBD1 identical over 7 bases. The ends lost 6 bases at V and 4 bases at J; junction bases unmatched: 14. Germline CDR1 reads SEHNR; CDR2 reads FQNEAQ (reference sequence). The CDR3 totals 16 residues. Here the CDR3 reads CASSYWGQKEGYGYTF. As DNA, the CDR3 is TGTGCCAGCAGTTACTGGGGACAGAAAGAAGGCTATGGCTACACCTTC. The whole variable domain, remainder taken from reference TRBV7-9 and TRBJ1-2, is DTGVSQNPRHKITKRGQNVTFRCDPISEHNRLYWYRQTLGQGPEFLTYFQNEAQLEKSRLLSDRFSAERPKGSFSTLEIQRTEQGDSAMYLCASSYWGQKEGYGYTFGSGTRLTVV.

This chain connects TRBV4-1 to TRBJ2-1; 13 bases match TRBD2. The length of the CDR3 is 16 residues. Trimming cost V 4 bases and J 0 bases; bases outside gene matches: 0. Germline CDR1 and CDR2: MGHRA and YSYEKL. In nucleotides, the CDR3 is TGCGCCAGCAGCCGGACTAGCGGGAGCTCCTACAATGAGCAGTTCTTC. As protein: CASSRTSGSSYNEQFF.

CDR3 region: CAWSVAGGMTEAFF. In DNA, the CDR3 is TGTGCCTGGAGTGTGGCGGGGGGAATGACTGAAGCTTTCTTT. This chain uses TRBV30 with TRBJ1-1; weak D call: TRBD1 (5 bases). Looked up from germline, CDR1 is GTSNPN and CDR2 is SVGIG (reference sequence). This CDR3 has 14 amino acids. Trimming took 0 bases from V and 5 from J, leaving 13 bases between them.

The V gene is TRBV7-9, the J gene TRBJ2-5; TRBD1 agrees at 7 bases. CDR1 is SEHNR, CDR2 FQNEAQ, per germline (reference sequence). This CDR3 is 15 amino acids long. After removal of 3 bases from V and 4 bases from J, the junction contained 8 bases not matched to a gene. The CDR3 DNA follows: TGTGCCAGCAGCTTTCCGAGACAGGGTGCAGAGACCCAGTACTTC. Translation gives CASSFPRQGAETQYF.

The chain joins TRBV9 to TRBJ1-1; no firm D call. The CDR3 runs 14 residues. Germline CDR1 is SGDLS and CDR2 is YYNGEE. V was shortened by 4 bases and J by 1 base, with 11 bases between the two germline ends. The DNA for the CDR3 is TGTGCCAGCAGCAGAGGAGGTGGGAACACTGAAGCTTTCTTT. Protein sequence: CASSRGGGNTEAFF.

The chain is built from TRBV10-3 and TRBJ1-1; tentatively, D is TRBD1 (6 bases). Germline CDR1 ENHRY, CDR2 SYGVKD. Trimming took off 3 bases at V and 7 bases at J, with 15 bases between the two ends. The CDR3 loop spans 14 amino acids. The CDR3 bases are TGTGCCATCAGTGACCCGGACAGTTTAGTTGAAGCTTTCTTT. It codes for CAISDPDSLVEAFF.

The V call is TRBV2, the J call TRBJ2-7; no clear D. This CDR3 comprises 11 residues. The V end lost 6 bases, the J end lost 4 bases, and 7 bases lay between the germline ends. The germline V gene encodes CDR1 SNHLY and CDR2 FYNNEI. The CDR3 coding sequence is TGTGCCAGCAGGGTAGATTACGAGCAGTACTTC. Amino acid sequence: CASRVDYEQYF.